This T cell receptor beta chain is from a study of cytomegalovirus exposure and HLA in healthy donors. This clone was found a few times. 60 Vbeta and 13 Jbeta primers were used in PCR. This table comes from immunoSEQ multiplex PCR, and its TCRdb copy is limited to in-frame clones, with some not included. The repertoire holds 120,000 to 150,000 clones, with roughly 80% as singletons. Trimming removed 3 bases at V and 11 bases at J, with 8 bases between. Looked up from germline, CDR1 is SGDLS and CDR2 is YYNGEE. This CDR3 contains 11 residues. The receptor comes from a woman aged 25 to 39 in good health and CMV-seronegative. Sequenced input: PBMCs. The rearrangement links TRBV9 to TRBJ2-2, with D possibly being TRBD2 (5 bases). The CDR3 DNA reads TGTGCCAGCAGCGGGGAGAGAGAGCTGTTTTTT. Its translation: CASSGERELFF. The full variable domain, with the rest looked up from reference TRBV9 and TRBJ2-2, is DSGVTQTPKHLITATGQRVTLRCSPRSGDLSVYWYQQSLDQGLQFLIQYYNGEERAKGNILERFSAQQFPDLHSELNLSSLELGDSALYFCASSGERELFFGEGSRLTVL.